This T cell receptor (beta chain) was recovered during a study of blood T cells in healthy people across ages. For the second PCR, which ran for about 7 to 12 cycles, a sample-barcoded 5' primer and a J-beta primer mix were used. Each CDR3 protein is one row after TCRdb ran MiXCR on the 5' RACE reads. Of some 900,000 distinct CDR3 sequences in the sample, approximately 49% were seen once. Germline CDR1 and CDR2: DFQATT and SNEGSKA (reference sequence). The length of the CDR3 is 13 residues. The sequencing input was blood. The chain joins TRBV20-1 to TRBJ2-4, with no clear D. The DNA end is more similar to TRBJ2-7, so the J call may be wrong. The TCR comes from a young man in good health. CDR3 sequence: CSASLDLTYEQYF. CDR3 nucleotides: TGCAGTGCTAGTCTGGATTTAACCTACGAGCAGTACTTC.